This TCR beta chain was sequenced for a study of T-cell reconstitution after alpha-beta-depleted transplantation in children. Looked up from germline, CDR1 is GTSNPN and CDR2 is SVGIG (reference sequence). The CDR3 totals 14 residues. Trimming took 0 bases from V and 4 from J; bases not matched to a gene: 4. Unique molecular identifiers featured in how the TCRbeta library was prepared. TCRdb reprocessed the PCR reads with MiXCR, giving one entry per CDR3 protein. The sample has about 110,000 distinct CDR3 sequences, around 6.4% seen once; the top ten hold approximately 23%. About this clonotype: Its specificity is unknown.

Study results and limitations: Newly generated T cells supplied most T-cell counts and diversity one year post-transplant. About two months after transplant, alpha-beta T cells reportedly came from several hundred expanded graft clones. The study traced high day-60 TCRbeta diversity in some patients to surviving recipient T cells and thymic progenitors.

Sample: PBMCs, mostly from graft donor cells, taken 360 days after TCRalphabeta/CD19-depleted stem cell transplant. The chain uses TRBV30 and TRBJ2-5, with TRBD1 identical over 8 bases. This clonotype was sampled from a male patient between 2 and 15 years old who had a stem cell transplant for acute lymphoblastic leukemia, so the T cells may come from the graft donor. The DNA for the CDR3 is TGTGCCTGGAGTGTAGGCAGGGGGCTAGAGACCCAGTACTTC. It is translated as CAWSVGRGLETQYF.